This entry is about one T cell receptor (beta chain). Its antigen is currently unknown. The PCR employed 60 Vbeta primers together with 13 Jbeta primers. Libraries were prepared by immunoSEQ multiplex PCR; TCRdb keeps only in-frame clonotypes and omits some of them. The sample consists of some 170,000 clones, roughly 80% of them appearing once. CDR3 length equals 15 residues. Germline CDR1 reads SNHLY; CDR2 reads FYNNEI. V lost 3 bases and J lost 8, with 14 bases in between. This sample was taken from a study of cytomegalovirus exposure and HLA in healthy donors. Study-wide background: The study placed less than 90% of its 398 genotyped donors in the Caucasian-associated ancestry cluster.

General study results and limits: Cytomegalovirus-associated TCR beta chains were listed, numbering 150 to 200. 87-base-pair reads could not separate some V segments, including TRBV6-2 and TRBV6-3.

Sequencing used PBMCs. The sequence was obtained from a man aged 45-60 years in good health and CMV-seropositive. The chain employs TRBV2 and TRBJ1-6; tentative D call: TRBD1 (5 bases). The CDR3 protein is CASSDGGRDYSPLHF. The CDR3 DNA follows: TGTGCCAGCAGTGATGGTGGCAGGGACTATTCACCCCTCCACTTT.